This T cell receptor (beta chain) was sequenced in a study of blood T cell repertoires in COVID-19. Study at large: Whether acute or convalescent, the COVID-19 samples came from the United States, Italy and Spain.

In the authors' workflow: For nucleated cells, counts were estimated from reference gene primer amplification. Libraries were prepared by immunoSEQ multiplex PCR; TCRdb keeps only in-frame clonotypes and omits some of them. That table furnishes V, J and clone size, whereas the DNA furnished D and trimming. The sample records some 280,000 clones, 86% being singletons. V shed 4 bases and J 1 base; nucleotides not matched to a gene: 10. This CDR3 spans 16 amino acids. Germline V gene lookup returns CDR1 SGHRS and CDR2 YFSETQ. The TCR sequence derives from a woman aged 25 to 45 with active or convalescent COVID-19. The chain combines TRBV5-1 with TRBJ1-2; TRBD1 matches 7 bases. Sequencing was carried out using peripheral blood. CDR3 DNA: TGCGCCAGCAGCCCAGATACGGGGACAGTTAACTATGGCTACACCTTC. It yields the protein CASSPDTGTVNYGYTF.